This T cell receptor beta chain came from a study of OX40 agonist ivuxolimab in advanced cancers. Using immunoSEQ multiplex PCR, the repertoire was profiled, and TCRdb retains in-frame clones only, with some absent. The sample carries about 66,000 clones, roughly 80% recorded once. The V end lost 5 bases, the J end lost 0 bases, and 14 bases lay between the germline ends. Germline lookup yields CDR1 SGHTA and CDR2 FQGNSA. This CDR3 has 16 residues. Sequencing was performed on CD4+ or CD8+ T cells sorted from blood, taken in a trial of the OX40 agonist ivuxolimab. J is TRBJ2-1 and V is TRBV7-2; D is perhaps TRBD2 (5 bases). The clonotype comes from an adult with an advanced solid tumor such as melanoma, head and neck, liver or kidney cancer. The CDR3 DNA sequence: TGTGCCAGCAGCCTACCCGTCGGGAACTCCTACAATGAGCAGTTCTTC. It is translated as CASSLPVGNSYNEQFF.